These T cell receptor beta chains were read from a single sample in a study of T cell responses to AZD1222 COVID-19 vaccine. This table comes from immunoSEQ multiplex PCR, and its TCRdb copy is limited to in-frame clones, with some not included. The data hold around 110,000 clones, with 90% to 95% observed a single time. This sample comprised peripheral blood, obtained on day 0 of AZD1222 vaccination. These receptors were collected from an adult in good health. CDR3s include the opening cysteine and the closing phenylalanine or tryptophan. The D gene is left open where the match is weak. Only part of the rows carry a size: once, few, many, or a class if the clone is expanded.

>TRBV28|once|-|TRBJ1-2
TGTGCCAGCAGTTTGGTGCACCTCTATGGCTACACCTTC
CASSLVHLYGYTF
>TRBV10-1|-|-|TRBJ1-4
TGCGCCGGACCAAGACAGGCTAATGAAAAACTGTTTTTT
CAGPRQANEKLFF
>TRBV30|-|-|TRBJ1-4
TGTGCCTGGAGGATTCAGGCGGAAGAACTGTTTTTT
CAWRIQAEELFF
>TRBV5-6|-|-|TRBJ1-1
TGTGCCAGCAGCTTGGCCGGACAGTTTGAAGCTTTCTTT
CASSLAGQFEAFF
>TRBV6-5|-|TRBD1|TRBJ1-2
TGTGCCAGCAGTTACCTGGGACAGCTAGACTATGGCTACACCTTC
CASSYLGQLDYGYTF
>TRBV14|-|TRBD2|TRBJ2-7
TGTGCCAGCAGCAGGACTAGCGGGAGAATAAGGATCTACGAGCAGTACTTC
CASSRTSGRIRIYEQYF
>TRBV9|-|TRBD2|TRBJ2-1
TGTGCCAGCAGCGTAGCGGCTAGCGGGATCAATGAGCAGTTCTTC
CASSVAASGINEQFF
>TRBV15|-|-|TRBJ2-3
TGTGCCACCAGCAGAGAGGGCAGGGGAAAGGATACGCAGTATTTT
CATSREGRGKDTQYF
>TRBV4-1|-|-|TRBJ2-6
TGCGCCAGCAGCCAAGGGGGCCACCAGGTCCTGACTTTC
CASSQGGHQVLTF
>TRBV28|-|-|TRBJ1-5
TGTGCCAGCAGCTCGGGGATGGGCCGGGGCAATCAGCCCCAGCATTTT
CASSSGMGRGNQPQHF
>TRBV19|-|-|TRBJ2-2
TGTGCCAGTAGTGACTTAGTGGGAACCGGGGAGCTGTTTTTT
CASSDLVGTGELFF
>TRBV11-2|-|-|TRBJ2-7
TGTGCCAGCAGCCCTCCGAAGTATACTGACTACGAGCAGTACTTC
CASSPPKYTDYEQYF
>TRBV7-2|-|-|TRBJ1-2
TGTGCCAGCAGCTTTCCCGGCAGAGGTGGATATGGCTACACCTTC
CASSFPGRGGYGYTF
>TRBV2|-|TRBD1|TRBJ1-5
TGTGCCAGCAGGGGACAGGCGGCAGAAATTAATCAGCCCCAGCATTTT
CASRGQAAEINQPQHF
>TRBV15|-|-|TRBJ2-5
TGTGCCACCAGCAACTTCCCCCGGGACCGAGAGACCCAGTACTTC
CATSNFPRDRETQYF
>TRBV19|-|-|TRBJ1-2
TGTGCCAGTACGAGGGGTGATTGGCGCTACACCTTC
CASTRGDWRYTF
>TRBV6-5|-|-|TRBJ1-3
TGTGCCAGCAGTTACTACCGGGGCTCTGGAAACACCATATATTTT
CASSYYRGSGNTIYF
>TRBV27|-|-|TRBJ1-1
TGTGCCAGCGGGCGAGTACTTACCATGAACACTGAAGCTTTCTTT
CASGRVLTMNTEAFF
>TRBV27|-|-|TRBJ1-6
TGTGCCAGCAGTTTATCTGCAGGGGCTGGAAATTCACCCCTCCACTTT
CASSLSAGAGNSPLHF
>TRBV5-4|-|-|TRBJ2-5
TGTGCCAGCAGCCTAGGTCAAGAGACCCAGTACTTC
CASSLGQETQYF
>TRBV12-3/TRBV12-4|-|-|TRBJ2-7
TGTGCCAGCAGTTTTGACACCTACGAGCAGTACTTC
CASSFDTYEQYF
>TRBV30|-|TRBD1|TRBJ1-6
TGTGCCTGGAGTGTCTGGGGCAGGGGGTCGAATTCACCCCTCCACTTT
CAWSVWGRGSNSPLHF
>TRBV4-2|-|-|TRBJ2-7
TGTGCCAGCAGCCAAGATTTCGGCGAGACCTACGAGCAGTACTTC
CASSQDFGETYEQYF
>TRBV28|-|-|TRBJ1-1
TGTGCCAGCAGTTTAGGGGTTCCGAACGCTGAAGCTTTCTTT
CASSLGVPNAEAFF
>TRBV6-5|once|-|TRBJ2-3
TGTGCCAGCAGTTACCGGCAGGGCCCCACAGATACGCAGTATTTT
CASSYRQGPTDTQYF
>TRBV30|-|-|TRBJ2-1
TGTGCCTGGAGTGAGGGAGTAGGGAATGAGCAGTTCTTC
CAWSEGVGNEQFF
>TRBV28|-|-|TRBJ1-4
TGTGCCACATCCCAAATTAAACTGTTTTTT
CATSQIKLFF
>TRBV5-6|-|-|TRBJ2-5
TGTGCCAGCAGCTTGATGAACAGACCAGAGACCCAGTACTTC
CASSLMNRPETQYF
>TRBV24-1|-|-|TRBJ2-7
TGTGCCACCAACCGGGACGTCTCCTACGAGCAGTACTTC
CATNRDVSYEQYF
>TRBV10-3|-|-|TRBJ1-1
TGTGCCATCAGTGAGTCGGCGACAGATATGAACACTGAAGCTTTCTTT
CAISESATDMNTEAFF
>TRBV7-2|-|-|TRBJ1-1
TGTGCCAGCAGCCCCCAGCCCTCGAACACTGAAGCTTTCTTT
CASSPQPSNTEAFF
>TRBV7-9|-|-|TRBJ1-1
TGTGCCAGCAGCCAATCTACAGACAACACTGAAGCTTTCTTT
CASSQSTDNTEAFF
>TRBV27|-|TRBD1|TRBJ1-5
TGTGCCAGCAGTTCCCTTGGGGACAGGAGCTTTAGCAATCAGCCCCAGCATTTT
CASSSLGDRSFSNQPQHF
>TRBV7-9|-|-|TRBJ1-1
TGTGCCAGCAGCCCTCGGGGCCGGAGCACTGAAGCTTTCTTT
CASSPRGRSTEAFF
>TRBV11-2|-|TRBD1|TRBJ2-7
TGTGCCAGCAGCCAGGACAGGAGCTCCTACGAGCAGTACTTC
CASSQDRSSYEQYF
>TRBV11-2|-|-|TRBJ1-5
TGTGCCAGCAGCTTAGCCTTGAATCAGCCCCAGCATTTT
CASSLALNQPQHF
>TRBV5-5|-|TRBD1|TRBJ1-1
TGTGCCAGCAGCAACCTTCCCGGGACAGGGAAAACTGAAGCTTTCTTT
CASSNLPGTGKTEAFF
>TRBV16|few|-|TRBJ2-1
TGTGCCAGCACCGAAAACAAGCTCGCCTACAATGAGCAGTTCTTC
CASTENKLAYNEQFF
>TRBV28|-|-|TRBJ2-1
TGTGCCAGTTCAGGGCCTGTGCAGTTCTTC
CASSGPVQFF
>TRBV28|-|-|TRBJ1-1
TGTGCCAGCAGTCCCGGAGGGGATATGACTGAAGCTTTCTTT
CASSPGGDMTEAFF
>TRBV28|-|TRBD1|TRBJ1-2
TGTGCCAGCAGTCGGTTCAGGGGGCCGGGTCAAGACTATGGCTACACCTTC
CASSRFRGPGQDYGYTF
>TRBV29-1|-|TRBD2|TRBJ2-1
TGCAGCTTCTCTAGCGGGAGAGAGCAGTTCTTC
CSFSSGREQFF
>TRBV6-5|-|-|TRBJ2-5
TGTGCCAGCAGTTACTCTGGGGGGAAGACCCAGTACTTC
CASSYSGGKTQYF
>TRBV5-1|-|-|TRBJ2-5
TGCGCCAGCAGCTTGGGCTACTCTCAAGAGACCCAGTACTTC
CASSLGYSQETQYF